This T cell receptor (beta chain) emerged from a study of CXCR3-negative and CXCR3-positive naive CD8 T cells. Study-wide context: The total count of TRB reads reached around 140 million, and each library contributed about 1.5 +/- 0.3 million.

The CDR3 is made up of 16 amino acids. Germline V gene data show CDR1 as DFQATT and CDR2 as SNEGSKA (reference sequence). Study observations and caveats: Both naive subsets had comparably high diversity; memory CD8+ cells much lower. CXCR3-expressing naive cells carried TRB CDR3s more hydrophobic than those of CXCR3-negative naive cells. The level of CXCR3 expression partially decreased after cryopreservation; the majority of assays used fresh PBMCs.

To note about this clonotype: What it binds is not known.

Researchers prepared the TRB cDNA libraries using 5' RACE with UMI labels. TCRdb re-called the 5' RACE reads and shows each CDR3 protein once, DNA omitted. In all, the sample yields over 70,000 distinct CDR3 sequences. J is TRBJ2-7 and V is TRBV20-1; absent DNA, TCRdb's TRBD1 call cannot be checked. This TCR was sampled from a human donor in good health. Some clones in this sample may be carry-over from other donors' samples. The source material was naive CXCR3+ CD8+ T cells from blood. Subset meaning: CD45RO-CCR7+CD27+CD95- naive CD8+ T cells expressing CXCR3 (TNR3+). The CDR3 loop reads CSATSLSGADPYEQYF.